This passage covers 4 T cell receptor beta chains from one sample sequenced in a study of human T cells and chemical hapten exposure. The sample's time point: patch test 2, 6 weeks after DPC sensitization. Regarding treatment: therapeutic diphenylcyclopropenone sensitization with weekly scalp DPC. Using its own MiXCR run on the RACE reads, TCRdb lists one record per CDR3 protein. The table shows roughly 96,000 distinct CDR3 sequences, with about 9.3% occurring only once. Material: whole blood, obtained in connection with sensitization to the hapten diphenylcyclopropenone (DPC). The receptors shown here come from a woman in her thirties or forties with alopecia areata. Some clones in this sample may be carry-over from other donors' samples.

The chain carries TRBV7-2 and TRBJ2-3; tentative D call: TRBD2 (6 bases). This CDR3 spans 14 amino acids. Germline V gives CDR1 SGHTA, CDR2 FQGNSA. V lost 5 bases and J lost 0, with 9 bases in between. CDR3 DNA sequence: TGTGCCAGCAGCGCCGGGACTAGCACAGATACGCAGTATTTT. Its protein product is CASSAGTSTDTQYF.

This clonotype was detected a few times. The chain has TRBV5-6 and TRBJ1-1; D uncertain. Germline assignment: CDR1 SGHDT and CDR2 YYEEEE. This CDR3 is 13 amino acids long. With 1 base removed from V and 4 bases from J, the gap between germline ends came to 8 bases. Here the CDR3 reads CASSLSRITEAFF. The DNA of the CDR3 is TGTGCCAGCAGCTTGTCCAGGATCACTGAAGCTTTCTTT.

J is TRBJ2-7 and V is TRBV9, with 11 bases that match TRBD2. The junction had 13 bases not matched to a gene; V was cut back by 0 bases and J by 5 bases. Per germline, CDR1 SGDLS and CDR2 YYNGEE. This CDR3 spans 18 amino acids. The CDR3 sequence: CASSVGSGRAVRRNEQYF. CDR3 in DNA: TGTGCCAGCAGCGTAGGTAGCGGGAGGGCTGTTCGCCGGAACGAGCAGTACTTC.

This clonotype was recorded many times. V gene TRBV20-1 combines with J gene TRBJ2-2; 8 bases map to TRBD1. V was clipped by 1 base and J by 5 bases; unmatched bases: 15. The germline CDR1 and CDR2 sequences are DFQATT and SNEGSKA (reference sequence). The CDR3 is made up of 18 amino acids. CDR3 protein: CSARAYRGAGSRTGELFF. CDR3 DNA sequence: TGCAGTGCTAGAGCCTACAGGGGGGCGGGGAGTCGGACCGGGGAGCTGTTTTTT.